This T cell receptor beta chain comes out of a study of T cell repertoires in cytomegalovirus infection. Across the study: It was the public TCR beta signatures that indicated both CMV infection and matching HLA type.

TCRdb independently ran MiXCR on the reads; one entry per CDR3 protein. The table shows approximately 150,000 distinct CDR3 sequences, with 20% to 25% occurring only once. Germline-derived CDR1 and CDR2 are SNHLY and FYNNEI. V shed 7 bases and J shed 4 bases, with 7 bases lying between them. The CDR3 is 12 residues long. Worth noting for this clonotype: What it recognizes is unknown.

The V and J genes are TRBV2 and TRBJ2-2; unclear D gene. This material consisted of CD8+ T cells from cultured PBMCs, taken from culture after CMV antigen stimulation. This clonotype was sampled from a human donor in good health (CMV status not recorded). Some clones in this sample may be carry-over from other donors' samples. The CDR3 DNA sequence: TGTGCCAGCATAATCCGCACCGGGGAGCTGTTTTTT. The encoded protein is CASIIRTGELFF.